The subject of this entry is one TCR beta chain. Its matching antigen is unknown. The data originate from a study of cytomegalovirus exposure and HLA in healthy donors. Overall study context: Most donors, more than 80% of approximately 400 genotyped, fell in the Caucasian-associated ancestry cluster.

The study, taken as a whole, reports: Sequencing likely produced, as an artifact, a cluster of highly shared sequence variants. Among donors in an Asian-associated ancestry cluster, a later analysis reportedly found fewer N-insertions than the approximately 670-donor mean.

It was with 60 Vbeta and 13 Jbeta primers that the PCR ran. Sequenced by immunoSEQ multiplex PCR; TCRdb stores in-frame clones only, minus some. The repertoire holds 90,000 to 150,000 clones, with 15% as singletons. CDR1 is SQVTM, CDR2 ANQGSEA, per germline. The V gene lost 3 bases and the J gene lost 1 base, with 14 bases spanning the gap. This CDR3 is 15 amino acids long. V is TRBV29-1 and J is TRBJ2-3; D possibly corresponds to TRBD2 (6 bases). This clonotype originated in a young woman in good health and CMV-seronegative. Sequences were obtained from PBMCs. The DNA of the CDR3 is TGCAGCGTTGACCTTGCGGGATCCGGCACAGATACGCAGTATTTT. It codes for CSVDLAGSGTDTQYF.